The 9 T cell receptor beta chains presented below share a single source sample, sequenced in a study of CXCR3-negative and CXCR3-positive naive CD8 T cells. All TRB cDNA libraries came from 5' RACE performed with UMI labels. TCRdb reprocessed the 5' RACE reads, with one entry per CDR3 protein and no DNA. This sample contains fewer than 90,000 distinct CDR3 sequences. These TCRs are of unknown antigen specificity. Findings of the study overall: In CXCR3-positive naive cells, the TRB CDR3s were more hydrophobic than in CXCR3-negative naive cells.

Sequencing input: naive CXCR3+ CD8+ T cells from blood. Subset noted: CD45RO-CCR7+CD27+CD95- naive CD8+ T cells expressing CXCR3 (TNR3+). The receptors come from a human donor in good health. Some clones in this sample may be carry-over from other donors' samples.

This chain uses TRBV2 with TRBJ1-3; there is no DNA to check the TCRdb D call of TRBD1. The CDR3 has 19 amino acids. Germline CDR1 and CDR2: SNHLY and FYNNEI. CDR3: CASRPPNRFSPISGNTIYF.

The CDR3 loop is CASGRESSGANVLTF. The V gene is TRBV15, the J gene TRBJ2-6; TCRdb indicates TRBD2, and absent DNA this call remains unverified. The germline V gene encodes CDR1 LNHNV and CDR2 YYDKDF (reference sequence). This CDR3 is 15 amino acids long.

The chain recombines TRBV29-1 with TRBJ2-1; TCRdb reports TRBD2, a call that lacks DNA to check it against. This CDR3 contains 15 residues. Germline CDR1 and CDR2: SQVTM and ANQGSEA. CDR3 in amino acids: CSVEDLGGGANEQFF.

This chain connects TRBV7-6 to TRBJ2-7; TCRdb lists TRBD2, though no DNA is available to test this call. This CDR3 has 16 amino acids. Per germline, CDR1 SGHVS and CDR2 FNYEAQ. CDR3 loop: CASSLGLASGNYEQYF. Complete variable domain (other parts from reference TRBV7-6 and TRBJ2-7): GAGVSQSPRYKVTKRGQDVALRCDPISGHVSLYWYRQALGQGPEFLTYFNYEAQQDKSGLPNDRFSAERPEGSISTLTIQRTEQRDSAMYRCASSLGLASGNYEQYFGPGTRLTVT.

The chain is built from TRBV20-1 and TRBJ1-2; TCRdb names TRBD1, which stays unverified in the absence of DNA. The CDR3 consists of 14 residues. The germline gives CDR1 DFQATT, CDR2 SNEGSKA (reference sequence). CDR3 in amino acids: CSARSPDSFYGYTF.

The V and J genes are TRBV29-1 and TRBJ2-2; TCRdb names TRBD1, which stays unverified in the absence of DNA. Germline CDR1 reads SQVTM; CDR2 reads ANQGSEA. The CDR3 has 13 residues. The CDR3 protein is CSAGTENTGELFF.

This chain connects TRBV3-1 to TRBJ2-7; TCRdb proposes TRBD2, but this gene call is untestable without DNA. CDR1 LGHDT and CDR2 YNNKEL come from the germline V gene (reference sequence). The CDR3 has 14 amino acids. CDR3: CASSQECSGYEQYF.

J is TRBJ1-2 and V is TRBV7-9; the TCRdb call, TRBD1, lacks DNA for checking. This CDR3 is built from 15 residues. Per the germline V gene, CDR1 is SEHNR and CDR2 is FQNEAQ (reference sequence). CDR3 amino acids: CASSDPLTTLYGYTF.

The chain employs TRBV29-1 and TRBJ2-7; TCRdb indicates TRBD1, and absent DNA this call remains unverified. There are 13 residues in the CDR3. Germline-derived CDR1 and CDR2 are SQVTM and ANQGSEA. The CDR3 is CSVVLGGWDEQYF.